These 19 T cell receptor beta chains were all obtained from the same sample, sequenced in a study of blood T cell repertoires in COVID-19. Clones were read by immunoSEQ multiplex PCR, and TCRdb kept only the in-frame ones, dropping some. The sample has about 59,000 clones, around 83% seen once. Source material: peripheral blood. The origin of the receptors is a woman older than 75 with acute or convalescent COVID-19.

The rearrangement joins TRBV27 to TRBJ2-3; maybe TRBD1 (6 bases). The germline V gene encodes CDR1 MNHEY and CDR2 SMNVEV (reference sequence). The CDR3 runs to 14 residues. V was clipped by 8 bases and J by 4 bases, with 16 bases between them. CDR3 in amino acids: CASGVRTGPDTQYF. CDR3 in DNA: TGTGCCAGCGGGGTTAGAACAGGGCCAGATACGCAGTATTTT.

The rearrangement joins TRBV6-5 to TRBJ2-2, with D possibly matching TRBD2 (5 bases). The CDR3 spans 14 residues. V was trimmed by 2 bases and J by 5 bases, leaving 9 bases between them. CDR1 MNHEY and CDR2 SVGAGI come from the germline V gene. CDR3 coding DNA: TGTGCCAGCAGTTACGGGAGTGGAACCGGGGAGCTGTTTTTT. Translation: CASSYGSGTGELFF.

The chain couples TRBV19 to TRBJ2-7; 10 bases fit TRBD1. In germline, CDR1 is LNHDA, CDR2 SQIVND (reference sequence). This CDR3 spans 15 amino acids. V gave up 5 bases and J gave up 0 bases; unmatched junction bases: 4. The CDR3 region has the DNA TGTGCCAGTAGTTTGACAGGGGGCCACTCCTACGAGCAGTACTTC. Amino acid sequence: CASSLTGGHSYEQYF.

The rearrangement uses TRBV14 and TRBJ2-1, with 9 bases lining up with TRBD2. V lost 0 bases and J lost 12; bases outside the gene matches: 3. Germline V gene sequence: CDR1 SGHDN, CDR2 FVKESK. The CDR3 runs 13 residues. The CDR3 protein is CASSQDLAGRQFF. The DNA for the CDR3 is TGTGCCAGCAGCCAAGATCTAGCGGGGCGGCAGTTCTTC.

J is TRBJ2-7 and V is TRBV28; D gene uncertain. The length of the CDR3 is 11 residues. Trimming took off 8 bases at V and 6 bases at J, with 11 bases between the two ends. Germline V gene lookup returns CDR1 MDHEN and CDR2 SYDVKM. This chain's CDR3 is CASGLPPEQYF. DNA of the CDR3: TGTGCCAGCGGCCTCCCCCCCGAGCAGTACTTC.

This sequence joins TRBV5-6 and TRBJ2-7, with TRBD2 matching 11 bases. CDR3 length: 16 amino acids. V dropped 1 base and J dropped 1; count of bases not matched to a gene: 4. CDR1 and CDR2 (germline): SGHDT, YYEEEE. CDR3 amino acids: CASSLTSGRWSYEQYF. CDR3 bases: TGTGCCAGCAGCTTGACTAGCGGGAGATGGTCCTACGAGCAGTACTTC.

The sample holds one count of this clone. The V call is TRBV28, the J call TRBJ2-5, with 8 positions matching TRBD1. The V gene's germline CDR1 is MDHEN and CDR2 SYDVKM. This CDR3 region has 14 residues. The ends lost 3 bases at V and 5 bases at J; junction bases unmatched: 5. The CDR3: CASSLDRVVETQYF. The CDR3 coding sequence is TGTGCCAGCAGTTTGGACAGGGTGGTGGAGACCCAGTACTTC.

The chain employs TRBV5-8 and TRBJ2-7; perhaps TRBD2 as D (5 bases). CDR1 and CDR2 from the germline V gene are SGHTS and YDEGEE. V was cut by 4 bases and J by 0 bases, with 11 bases left in between. There are 14 residues in the CDR3. The CDR3 spells CASSPWESSYEQYF. The CDR3 coding sequence is TGTGCCAGCAGCCCGTGGGAGAGCTCCTACGAGCAGTACTTC. The variable domain in full, with the rest retrieved from reference TRBV5-8 and TRBJ2-7, is EAGVTQSPTHLIKTRGQQATLRCSPISGHTSVYWYQQALGLGLQFLLWYDEGEERNRGNFPPRFSGRQFPNYSSELNVNALELEDSALYLCASSPWESSYEQYFGPGTRLTVT.

This sequence joins TRBV7-3 and TRBJ1-6, with 7 positions matching TRBD1. The J segment lost 10 bases and the V segment lost 6 bases, leaving 6 bases of the junction unmatched. Per the germline V gene, CDR1 is SGHTA and CDR2 is FQGTGA. The CDR3 is made up of 13 amino acids. The CDR3 region has the DNA TGTGCCAGCAGTGAGTCCAGGGGGTCACCCCTCCACTTT. Its translation: CASSESRGSPLHF.

This chain connects TRBV4-1 to TRBJ1-2; no clear D gene. CDR3 length: 16 amino acids. Between the trimmed V and J ends, which lost 1 base and 4 bases, there was a span of 16 bases. Germline values: CDR1 MGHRA, CDR2 YSYEKL. CDR3 loop: CASSQVPREARYGYTF. CDR3 bases: TGCGCCAGCAGCCAAGTTCCCCGGGAGGCGCGCTATGGCTACACCTTC.

This clone was counted once. V usage is TRBV9 and J usage is TRBJ2-1, with TRBD2 identical over 14 bases. This CDR3 contains 18 residues. Looked up from germline, CDR1 is SGDLS and CDR2 is YYNGEE. V trimming: 0 bases; J trimming: 7 bases; junction bases outside the gene matches: 9. The DNA for the CDR3 is TGTGCCAGCAGCGTAGCGAGACTAGCGGGGGGGCTATCTAATGAGCAGTTCTTC. This gives the protein CASSVARLAGGLSNEQFF. The complete variable domain, with remaining parts taken from reference TRBV9 and TRBJ2-1, reads DSGVTQTPKHLITATGQRVTLRCSPRSGDLSVYWYQQSLDQGLQFLIQYYNGEERAKGNILERFSAQQFPDLHSELNLSSLELGDSALYFCASSVARLAGGLSNEQFFGPGTRLTVL.

Regarding this clone: A junction end diverges from the germline sequence, so it may reflect a read error. V usage is TRBV28 and J usage is TRBJ2-7; TRBD1 matches at 7 bases. The germline V gene encodes CDR1 MDHEN and CDR2 SYDVKM. This CDR3 contains 12 residues. The CDR3 DNA reads TGTGCCAGCAGTCCCCCCCGGGGACAGCTAAACTTC. The encoded protein is CASSPPRGQLNF.

The chain links TRBV27 to TRBJ2-2; TRBD2 agrees at 10 bases. Germline V gene data show CDR1 as MNHEY and CDR2 as SMNVEV (reference sequence). Trimming removed 7 bases from V and 3 bases from J; junction bases left unmatched: 11. The CDR3 loop spans 17 amino acids. CDR3 amino acids: CASKWLAGDGDTGELFF. CDR3 in DNA: TGTGCCAGCAAGTGGCTAGCGGGAGACGGCGACACCGGGGAGCTGTTTTTT.

The DNA of the CDR3 is TGTGCCAGCAGTTCTGGCGGTCCAAACACCATATATTTT. It codes for CASSSGGPNTIYF. The chain uses TRBV28 and TRBJ1-3; unclear D gene. V dropped 4 bases and J dropped 6 bases, with 10 bases sitting between them. CDR3 length: 13 amino acids. Looked up from germline, CDR1 is MDHEN and CDR2 is SYDVKM.

The sample holds a few counts of this clone. The chain recombines TRBV30 with TRBJ1-2; 10 bases fit TRBD1. The CDR3 length is 17 residues. V lost 1 base and J lost 2; bases outside the gene matches: 10. Germline loops: CDR1 GTSNPN, CDR2 SVGIG (reference sequence). The CDR3 DNA reads as TGTGCCTGGAGTGCCGGACGGGGGACAGGGGTAAACTATGGCTACACCTTC. Its translation: CAWSAGRGTGVNYGYTF. Filled out from reference TRBV30 and TRBJ1-2, the complete variable domain reads SQTIHQWPATLVQPVGSPLSLECTVEGTSNPNLYWYRQAAGRGLQLLFYSVGIGQISSEVPQNLSASRPQDRQFILSSKKLLLSDSGFYLCAWSAGRGTGVNYGYTFGSGTRLTVV.

The rearrangement links TRBV6-5 to TRBJ2-2, with D perhaps matching TRBD1 (6 bases). This CDR3 is built from 15 residues. The V end lost 2 bases, the J end lost 3 bases, and 10 bases lay between the germline ends. The germline V gene has CDR1 MNHEY and CDR2 SVGAGI. The chain's CDR3 is CASSYTTGYTGELFF. The CDR3 bases are TGTGCCAGCAGTTACACCACAGGGTACACCGGGGAGCTGTTTTTT.

This chain connects TRBV18 to TRBJ2-3; 8 nucleotides align to TRBD1. CDR1 KGHSH and CDR2 LQKENI come from the germline V gene. This CDR3 region has 14 residues. V lost 5 bases, J lost 1 base, and 2 bases stayed unmatched. The chain's CDR3 is CASSTTGGTDTQYF. CDR3 DNA sequence: TGTGCCAGCTCAACGACAGGGGGCACAGATACGCAGTATTTT. Full variable domain (missing parts from reference TRBV18 and TRBJ2-3): NAGVMQNPRHLVRRRGQEARLRCSPMKGHSHVYWYRQLPEEGLKFMVYLQKENIIDESGMPKERFSAEFPKEGPSILRIQQVVRGDSAAYFCASSTTGGTDTQYFGPGTRLTVL.

The chain employs TRBV7-9 and TRBJ2-2; D not certain. Germline CDR1 is SEHNR and CDR2 is FQNEAQ (reference sequence). The CDR3 totals 14 residues. V lost 5 bases to trimming and J lost 3 bases, with 10 bases between them. The CDR3: CASSPWQHTGELFF. CDR3 DNA sequence: TGTGCCAGCAGCCCATGGCAACACACCGGGGAGCTGTTTTTT.

The genes are TRBV19 and TRBJ2-1; 7 bases map to TRBD2. The length of the CDR3 is 17 residues. Germline V gene data show CDR1 as LNHDA and CDR2 as SQIVND (reference sequence). V dropped 5 bases and J dropped 10; count of bases not matched to a gene: 20. As DNA, the CDR3 is TGTGCCAGTAGTCTCCCCGTAGGAGCGGGGATCTTGGAGGAGCAGTTCTTC. Translating it yields CASSLPVGAGILEEQFF. Filled out from reference TRBV19 and TRBJ2-1, the complete variable domain reads DGGITQSPKYLFRKEGQNVTLSCEQNLNHDAMYWYRQDPGQGLRLIYYSQIVNDFQKGDIAEGYSVSREKKESFPLTVTSAQKNPTAFYLCASSLPVGAGILEEQFFGPGTRLTVL.